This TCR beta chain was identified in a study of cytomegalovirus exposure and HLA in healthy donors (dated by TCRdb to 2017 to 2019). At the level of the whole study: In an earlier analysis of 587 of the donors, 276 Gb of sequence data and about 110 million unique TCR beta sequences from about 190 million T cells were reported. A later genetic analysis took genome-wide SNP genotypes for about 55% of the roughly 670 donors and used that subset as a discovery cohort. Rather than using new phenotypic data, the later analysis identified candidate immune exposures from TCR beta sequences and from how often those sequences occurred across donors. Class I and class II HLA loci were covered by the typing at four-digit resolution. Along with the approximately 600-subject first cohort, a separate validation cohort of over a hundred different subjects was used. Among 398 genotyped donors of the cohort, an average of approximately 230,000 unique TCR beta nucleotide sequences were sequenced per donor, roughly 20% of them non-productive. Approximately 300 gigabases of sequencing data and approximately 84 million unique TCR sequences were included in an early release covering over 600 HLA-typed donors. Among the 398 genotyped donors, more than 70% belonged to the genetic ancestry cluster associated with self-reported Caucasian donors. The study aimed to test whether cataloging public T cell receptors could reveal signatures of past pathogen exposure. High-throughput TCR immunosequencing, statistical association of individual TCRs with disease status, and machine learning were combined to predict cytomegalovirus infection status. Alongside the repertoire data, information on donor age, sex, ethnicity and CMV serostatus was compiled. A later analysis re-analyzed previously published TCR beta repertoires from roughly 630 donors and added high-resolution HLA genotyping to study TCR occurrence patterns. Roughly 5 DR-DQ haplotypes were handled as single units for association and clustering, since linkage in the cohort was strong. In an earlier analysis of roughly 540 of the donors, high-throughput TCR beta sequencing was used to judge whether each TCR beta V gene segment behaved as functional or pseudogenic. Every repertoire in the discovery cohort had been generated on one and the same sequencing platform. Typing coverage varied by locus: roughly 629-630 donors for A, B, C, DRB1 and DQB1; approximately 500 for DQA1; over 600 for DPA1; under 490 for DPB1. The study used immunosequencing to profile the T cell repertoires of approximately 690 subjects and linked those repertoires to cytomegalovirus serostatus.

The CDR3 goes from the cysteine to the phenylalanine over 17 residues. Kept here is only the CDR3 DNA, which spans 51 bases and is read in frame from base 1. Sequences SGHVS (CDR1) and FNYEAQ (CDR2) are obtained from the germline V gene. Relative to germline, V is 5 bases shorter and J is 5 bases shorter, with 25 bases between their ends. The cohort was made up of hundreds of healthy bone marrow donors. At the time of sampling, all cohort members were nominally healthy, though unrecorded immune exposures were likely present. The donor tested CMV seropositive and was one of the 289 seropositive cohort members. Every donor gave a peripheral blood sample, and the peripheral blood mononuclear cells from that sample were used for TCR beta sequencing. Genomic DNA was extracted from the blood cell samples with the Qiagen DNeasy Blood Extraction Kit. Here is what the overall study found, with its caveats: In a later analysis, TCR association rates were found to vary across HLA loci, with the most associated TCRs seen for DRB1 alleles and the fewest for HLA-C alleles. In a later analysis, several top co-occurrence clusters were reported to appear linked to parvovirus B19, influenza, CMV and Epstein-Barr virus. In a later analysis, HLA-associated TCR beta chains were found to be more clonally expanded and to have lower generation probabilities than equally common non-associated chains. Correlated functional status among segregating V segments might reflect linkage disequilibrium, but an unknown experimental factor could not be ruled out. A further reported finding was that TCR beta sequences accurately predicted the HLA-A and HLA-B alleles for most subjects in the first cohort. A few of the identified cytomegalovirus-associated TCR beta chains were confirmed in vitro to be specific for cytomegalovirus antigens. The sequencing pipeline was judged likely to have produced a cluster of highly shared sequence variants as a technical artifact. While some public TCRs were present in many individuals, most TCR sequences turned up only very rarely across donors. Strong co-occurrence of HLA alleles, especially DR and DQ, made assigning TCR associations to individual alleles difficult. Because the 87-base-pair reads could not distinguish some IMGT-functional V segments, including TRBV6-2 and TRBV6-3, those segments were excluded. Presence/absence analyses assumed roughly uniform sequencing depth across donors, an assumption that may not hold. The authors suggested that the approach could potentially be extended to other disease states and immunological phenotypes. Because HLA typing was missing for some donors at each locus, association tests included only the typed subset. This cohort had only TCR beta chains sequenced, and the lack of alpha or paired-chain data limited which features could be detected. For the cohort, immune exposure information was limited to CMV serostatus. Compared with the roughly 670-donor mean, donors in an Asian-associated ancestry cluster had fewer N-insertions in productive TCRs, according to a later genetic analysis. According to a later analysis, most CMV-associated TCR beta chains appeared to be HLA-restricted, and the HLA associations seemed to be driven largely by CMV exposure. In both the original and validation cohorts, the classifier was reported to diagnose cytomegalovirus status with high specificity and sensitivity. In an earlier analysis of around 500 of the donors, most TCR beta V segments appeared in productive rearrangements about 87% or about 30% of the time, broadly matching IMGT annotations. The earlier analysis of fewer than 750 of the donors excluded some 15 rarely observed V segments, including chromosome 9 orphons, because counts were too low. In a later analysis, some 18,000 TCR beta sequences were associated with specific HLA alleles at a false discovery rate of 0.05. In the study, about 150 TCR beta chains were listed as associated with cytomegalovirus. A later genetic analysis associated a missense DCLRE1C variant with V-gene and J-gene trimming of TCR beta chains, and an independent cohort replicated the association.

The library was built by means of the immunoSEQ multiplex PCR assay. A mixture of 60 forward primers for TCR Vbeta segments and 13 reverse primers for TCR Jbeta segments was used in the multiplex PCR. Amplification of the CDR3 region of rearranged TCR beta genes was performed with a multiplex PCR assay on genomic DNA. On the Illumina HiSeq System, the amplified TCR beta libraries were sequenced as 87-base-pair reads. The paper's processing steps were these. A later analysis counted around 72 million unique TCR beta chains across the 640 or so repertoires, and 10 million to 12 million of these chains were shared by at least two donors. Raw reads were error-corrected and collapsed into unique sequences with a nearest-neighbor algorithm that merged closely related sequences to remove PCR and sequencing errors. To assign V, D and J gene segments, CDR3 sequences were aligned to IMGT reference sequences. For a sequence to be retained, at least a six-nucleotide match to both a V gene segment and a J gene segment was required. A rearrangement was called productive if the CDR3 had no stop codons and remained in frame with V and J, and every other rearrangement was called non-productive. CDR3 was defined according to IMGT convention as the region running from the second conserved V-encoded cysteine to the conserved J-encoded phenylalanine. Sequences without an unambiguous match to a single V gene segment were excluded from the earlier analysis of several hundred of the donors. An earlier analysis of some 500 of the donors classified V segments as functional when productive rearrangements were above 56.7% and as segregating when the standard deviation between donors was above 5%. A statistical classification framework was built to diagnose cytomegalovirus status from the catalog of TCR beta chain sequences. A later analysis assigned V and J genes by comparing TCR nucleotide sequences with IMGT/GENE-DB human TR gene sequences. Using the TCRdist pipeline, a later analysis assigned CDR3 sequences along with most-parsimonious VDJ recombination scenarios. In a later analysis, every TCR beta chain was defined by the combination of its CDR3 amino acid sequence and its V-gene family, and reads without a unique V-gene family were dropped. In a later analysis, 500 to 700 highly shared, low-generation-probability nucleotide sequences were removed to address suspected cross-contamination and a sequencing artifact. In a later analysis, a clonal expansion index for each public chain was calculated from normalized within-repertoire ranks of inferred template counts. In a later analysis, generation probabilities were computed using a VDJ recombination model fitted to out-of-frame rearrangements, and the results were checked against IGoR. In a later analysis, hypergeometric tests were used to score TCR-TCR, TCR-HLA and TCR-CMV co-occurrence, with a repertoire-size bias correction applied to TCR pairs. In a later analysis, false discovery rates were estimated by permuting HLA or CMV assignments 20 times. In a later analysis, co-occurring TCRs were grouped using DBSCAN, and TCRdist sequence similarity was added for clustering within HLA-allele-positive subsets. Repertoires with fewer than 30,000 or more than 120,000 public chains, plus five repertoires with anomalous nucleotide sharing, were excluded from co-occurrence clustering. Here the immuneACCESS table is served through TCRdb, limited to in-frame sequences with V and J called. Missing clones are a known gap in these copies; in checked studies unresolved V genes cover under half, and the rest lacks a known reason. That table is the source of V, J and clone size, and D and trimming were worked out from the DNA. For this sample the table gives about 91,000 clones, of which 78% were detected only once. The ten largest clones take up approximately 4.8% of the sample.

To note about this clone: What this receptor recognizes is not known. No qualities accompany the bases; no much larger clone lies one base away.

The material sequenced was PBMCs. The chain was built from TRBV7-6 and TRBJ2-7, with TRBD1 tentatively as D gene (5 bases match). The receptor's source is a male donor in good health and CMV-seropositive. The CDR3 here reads CASSNHPAGHDRHEQYF. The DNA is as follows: TGTGCCAGCAGCAATCACCCCGCAGGGCACGACCGCCACGAGCAGTACTTC.